This TCR beta chain originates from a study of human T cells and chemical hapten exposure. Study-level points and caveats: After DPC sensitization, TCRs above 1 in 1000 frequency showed no change.

Time point meaning: patch test 1, 2 weeks after DPC sensitization. Described treatment: therapeutic diphenylcyclopropenone sensitization with weekly scalp DPC. From the RACE reads, TCRdb called clonotypes with MiXCR, one entry per CDR3 protein. The table lists tens of thousands of distinct CDR3 sequences, about a tenth of them singletons. Remarks on this clonotype: Its specificity is not known.

From germline, CDR1 is MNHNS and CDR2 SASEGT. This CDR3 has 15 amino acids. V was clipped by 6 bases and J by 4 bases, with 15 bases between them. V usage is TRBV6-1 and J usage is TRBJ2-2; perhaps D is TRBD1 or TRBD2 (6 bases each). Here the sequenced sample was whole blood, taken in connection with sensitization to the hapten diphenylcyclopropenone (DPC). This sequence was found in a woman in her 50s with alopecia areata. Some clones in this sample may be carry-over from other donors' samples. CDR3 in DNA: TGTGCCAGCAGGGTCGAAGGGGGAGGCACCGGGGAGCTGTTTTTT. It yields the protein CASRVEGGGTGELFF.